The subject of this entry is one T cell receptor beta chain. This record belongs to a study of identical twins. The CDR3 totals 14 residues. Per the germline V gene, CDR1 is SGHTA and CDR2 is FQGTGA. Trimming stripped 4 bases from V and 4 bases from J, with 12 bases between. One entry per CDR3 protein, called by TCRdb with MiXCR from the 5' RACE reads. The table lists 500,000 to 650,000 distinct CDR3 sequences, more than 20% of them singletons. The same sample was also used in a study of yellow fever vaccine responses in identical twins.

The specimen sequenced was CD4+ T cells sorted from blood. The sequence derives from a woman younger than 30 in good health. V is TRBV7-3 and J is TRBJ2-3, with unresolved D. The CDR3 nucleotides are TGTGCCAGCAGCTCGCGGCCGGCCCCAGATACGCAGTATTTT. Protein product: CASSSRPAPDTQYF. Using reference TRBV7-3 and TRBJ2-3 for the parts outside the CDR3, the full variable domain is GAGVSQTPSNKVTEKGKYVELRCDPISGHTALYWYRQSLGQGPEFLIYFQGTGAADDSGLPNDRFFAVRPEGSVSTLKIQRTERGDSAVYLCASSSRPAPDTQYFGPGTRLTVL.